This T cell receptor beta chain was sequenced in a study of blood T cell repertoires in COVID-19. The J segment lost 6 bases and the V segment lost 4 bases, leaving 10 bases of the junction unmatched. Germline V gene sequence: CDR1 MGHRA, CDR2 YSYEKL. This CDR3 has 17 amino acids. Recovered status in Cohort 3 required two negative PCRs, clearance, or symptom resolution. Authors' analysis steps: Nucleated cell counts were estimated from reference gene primer amplification. TCRdb keeps only in-frame clones here, not all; method: immunoSEQ multiplex PCR. V and J calls plus clone size are reproduced from that table; the DNA served to infer D and trimming. Found here are over 250,000 clones, around 87% of them singletons; the top ten hold 5.3%.

V gene TRBV4-1 combines with J gene TRBJ2-3, with 13 bases identical to TRBD2. The TCR sequence derives from a woman aged 25 to 39 who had recovered from COVID-19. The sample taken for sequencing was PBMCs or T cells enriched from blood (not recorded which). In DNA, the CDR3 is TGCGCCAGCAGCCTAGGAACTAGCGGGGGGGCCTGGGATACGCAGTATTTT. Translation: CASSLGTSGGAWDTQYF.